These 7 T cell receptor beta chains originate from one sample sequenced in a study of early T cells in non-severe SARS-CoV-2 infection. Via MiXCR, TCRdb re-called the 5' RACE reads, giving one row per CDR3 protein. The sample comprises 80,000 or so distinct CDR3 sequences, around 5.6% of which are singletons, and 6.5% to 9% rests with the top ten. The specimen sequenced was whole blood. Every receptor here comes from an adult who was a healthcare worker with PCR-confirmed SARS-CoV-2 infection or an uninfected control (not recorded which).

The gene calls are TRBV20-1 and TRBJ2-5; 9 bases map to TRBD2. Germline V gene sequence: CDR1 DFQATT, CDR2 SNEGSKA (reference sequence). There are 14 residues in the CDR3. V shed 3 bases, J shed 1 base, and the junction held 3 bases outside the gene matches. CDR3 residues: CSARMTSGQETQYF. The CDR3 DNA is TGCAGTGCTAGGATGACTAGCGGCCAAGAGACCCAGTACTTC.

This clonotype was counted only a few times. The chain recombines TRBV5-1 with TRBJ2-3, with TRBD2 identical over 7 bases. CDR1 is SGHRS, CDR2 YFSETQ, per germline. This CDR3 is 14 amino acids long. After removal of 5 bases from V and 1 base from J, the junction contained 4 bases not matched to a gene. In DNA, the CDR3 is TGCGCCAGCAGTGGCGGGGGTGGCACAGATACGCAGTATTTT. Its translation: CASSGGGGTDTQYF.

This clonotype was counted only a few times. This chain joins TRBV7-2 and TRBJ2-7; 7 bases agree with TRBD1. This CDR3 spans 14 amino acids. The V segment lost 5 bases and the J segment 3 bases; nucleotides outside the gene matches: 7. Per the germline V gene, CDR1 is SGHTA and CDR2 is FQGNSA. The CDR3 DNA reads as TGTGCCAGCAGCCCTAAAGGGGACAGCTACGAGCAGTACTTC. Protein: CASSPKGDSYEQYF.

V is TRBV3-2 and J is TRBJ2-5; TRBD2, the table's D call, was not compared with the DNA. TRBV3-2 is a listed pseudogene. This CDR3 comprises 15 residues. CDR3 loop: CASSHREAGGETQYF. CDR3 coding DNA: TGTGCCAGCAGCCACAGGGAGGCGGGTGGAGAGACCCAGTACTTC.

J is TRBJ1-2 and V is TRBV5-1; a possible D gene is TRBD1 (6 bases). V lost 4 bases and J lost 6, with 10 bases in between. The CDR3 spans 12 residues. Germline V gene lookup returns CDR1 SGHRS and CDR2 YFSETQ. This chain's CDR3 is CASSVQGDGYTF. CDR3 DNA: TGCGCCAGCAGCGTACAGGGAGATGGCTACACCTTC.

This clonotype was seen many times. The V gene is TRBV25-1, the J gene TRBJ1-2; the D gene is possibly TRBD1 (6 bases). Trimming cost V 3 bases and J 8 bases, with 13 bases left between them. In germline, CDR1 is MGHDK, CDR2 SYGVNS. This CDR3 has 13 residues. The CDR3 spells CASSEQGWSGYTF. CDR3 in DNA: TGTGCCAGCAGTGAGCAGGGGTGGTCGGGCTACACCTTC.

This clonotype turned up a few times. The V call is TRBV29-1, the J call TRBJ2-5; D perhaps matches TRBD1 (5 bases). Germline V gene lookup returns CDR1 SQVTM and CDR2 ANQGSEA. The CDR3 loop spans 14 amino acids. V was pared by 7 bases and J by 2 bases, with 17 bases between. DNA for the CDR3: TGCAGCGCAAATCGGGCAGGGCGGCAAGAGACCCAGTACTTC. It is translated as CSANRAGRQETQYF.